This T cell receptor beta chain was profiled in a study of shared clonotypes between healthy human individuals. There were only Caucasian adults among the donors, and all lived in Nashville, Tennessee. The CDR3 spans 13 residues. Germline loops: CDR1 SGHDN, CDR2 FVKESK. The ends lost 8 bases at V and 3 bases at J; junction bases unmatched: 4. At the deep level, the assay was run. Several immunoSEQ 96-well plates shared each subset's DNA, each plate a replicate. Measured with immunoSEQ multiplex PCR; TCRdb has only the in-frame clones, and not every one. The sample lists about 480,000 clones; 60% to 80% were seen once.

The sample consisted of PBMCs. The clonotype originates from a woman in her 40s in good health. Some clones in this sample may be carry-over from other donors' samples. This chain links TRBV14 with TRBJ1-1; 9 bases fit TRBD1. The CDR3 spells CASRQGGHTEAFF. Written as DNA, the CDR3 is TGTGCCAGCCGACAGGGGGGGCACACTGAAGCTTTCTTT.